Each of the 5 T cell receptor beta chains below was sequenced from the same sample in a study of T-cell reconstitution after alpha-beta-depleted transplantation in children. Study-wide results and limits: One year after transplant, T-cell counts and diversity came mostly from newly produced T cells.

TCRbeta library preparation incorporated unique molecular identifiers. Via MiXCR, TCRdb re-called the PCR reads, giving one row per CDR3 protein. The profile shows 250,000 to 300,000 distinct CDR3 sequences, approximately 7.3% of them singletons. The antigens for these receptors are not known. The sequencing here drew on peripheral blood, taken 360 days after TCRalphabeta/CD19-depleted stem cell transplant. These receptors came from a female patient between 2 and 15 years old who had a stem cell transplant for Fanconi anemia, so the T cells may come from the graft donor.

This clonotype turned up a few times. The chain joins TRBV6-6 to TRBJ1-2; no reliable D call. This CDR3 has 11 amino acids. Germline CDR1 MNHNY, CDR2 SVGAGI (reference sequence). Deletions cut 6 bases from V and 8 bases from J, with 10 bases between. The CDR3 protein is CASSVMDGYTF. Written as DNA, the CDR3 is TGTGCCAGCAGCGTGATGGACGGCTACACCTTC.

This clonotype was picked up many times. The chain is built from TRBV13 and TRBJ2-7; no firm D call. Germline V gives CDR1 PRHDT, CDR2 FYEKMQ (reference sequence). The CDR3 sequence is 14 residues long. Trimming took 1 base from V and 0 from J, leaving 7 bases between them. CDR3 protein: CASSLEGGSYEQYF. The CDR3 DNA reads as TGTGCCAGCAGCTTAGAGGGCGGCTCCTACGAGCAGTACTTC.

This clonotype has more than one count but fewer than ten. This rearrangement joins TRBV9 to TRBJ2-4; 8 positions match TRBD1. This CDR3 region has 13 residues. Germline V lookup: CDR1 SGDLS, CDR2 YYNGEE. V was pared by 0 bases and J by 12 bases, with 5 bases of the junction left unmatched. The CDR3 coding sequence is TGTGCCAGCAGCGTAGACAGGACAGGGTATCAGTACTTC. This encodes CASSVDRTGYQYF. Looking up the rest from reference TRBV9 and TRBJ2-4 gives the full variable domain: DSGVTQTPKHLITATGQRVTLRCSPRSGDLSVYWYQQSLDQGLQFLIQYYNGEERAKGNILERFSAQQFPDLHSELNLSSLELGDSALYFCASSVDRTGYQYFGAGTRLSVL.

Many counts were recorded for this clonotype. The J gene is TRBJ2-1, the V gene TRBV5-1, with 7 nucleotides matching TRBD2. The CDR3 has 13 amino acids. In germline, CDR1 is SGHRS, CDR2 YFSETQ. V shed 6 bases and J 4 bases; nucleotides not matched to a gene: 4. CDR3 in amino acids: CASTSGSYNEQFF. CDR3 bases: TGCGCCAGCACTAGCGGCTCTTACAATGAGCAGTTCTTC.

This clonotype was counted many times. V usage is TRBV28 and J usage is TRBJ2-3, with 9 bases aligning to TRBD2. Germline-derived CDR1 and CDR2 are MDHEN and SYDVKM. The CDR3 length is 16 residues. J lost 5 bases, V lost 5 bases, and 11 bases had no gene match. CDR3 loop: CASSPKWREGKDTQYF. DNA for the CDR3: TGTGCCAGCAGTCCGAAGTGGCGGGAGGGTAAAGATACGCAGTATTTT.